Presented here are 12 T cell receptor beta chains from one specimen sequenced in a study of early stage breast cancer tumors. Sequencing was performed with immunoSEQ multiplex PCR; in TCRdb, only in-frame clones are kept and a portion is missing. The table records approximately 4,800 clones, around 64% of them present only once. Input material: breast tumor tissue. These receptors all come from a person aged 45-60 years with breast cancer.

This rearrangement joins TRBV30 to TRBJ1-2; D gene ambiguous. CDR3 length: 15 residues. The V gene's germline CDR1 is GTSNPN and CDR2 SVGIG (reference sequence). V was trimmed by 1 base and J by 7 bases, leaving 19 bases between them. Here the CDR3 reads CAWSGASLVPSGYTF. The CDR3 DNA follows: TGTGCCTGGAGTGGGGCCTCCCTTGTCCCCTCTGGCTACACCTTC.

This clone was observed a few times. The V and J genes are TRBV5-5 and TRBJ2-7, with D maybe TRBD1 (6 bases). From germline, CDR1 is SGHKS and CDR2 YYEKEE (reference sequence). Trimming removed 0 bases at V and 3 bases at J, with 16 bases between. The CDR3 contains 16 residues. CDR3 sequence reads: CASSLAPLDRLYEQYF. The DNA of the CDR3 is TGTGCCAGCAGCTTGGCCCCCCTGGACAGACTCTACGAGCAGTACTTC. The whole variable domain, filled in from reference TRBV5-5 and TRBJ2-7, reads DAGVTQSPTHLIKTRGQQVTLRCSPISGHKSVSWYQQVLGQGPQFIFQYYEKEERGRGNFPDRFSARQFPNYSSELNVNALLLGDSALYLCASSLAPLDRLYEQYFGPGTRLTVT.

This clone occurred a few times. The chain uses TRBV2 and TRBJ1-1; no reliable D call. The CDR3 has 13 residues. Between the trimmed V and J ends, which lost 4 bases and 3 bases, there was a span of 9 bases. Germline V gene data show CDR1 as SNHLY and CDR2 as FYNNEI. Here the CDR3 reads CASSVNGYTEAFF. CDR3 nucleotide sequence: TGTGCCAGCAGTGTAAACGGATACACTGAAGCTTTCTTT.

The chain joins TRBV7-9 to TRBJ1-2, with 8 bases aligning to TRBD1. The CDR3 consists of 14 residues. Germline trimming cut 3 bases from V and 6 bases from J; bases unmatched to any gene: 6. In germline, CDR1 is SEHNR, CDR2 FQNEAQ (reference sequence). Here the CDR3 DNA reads TGTGCCAGCAGCTTGGAGACAGGGGTGAATGGCTACACCTTC. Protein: CASSLETGVNGYTF.

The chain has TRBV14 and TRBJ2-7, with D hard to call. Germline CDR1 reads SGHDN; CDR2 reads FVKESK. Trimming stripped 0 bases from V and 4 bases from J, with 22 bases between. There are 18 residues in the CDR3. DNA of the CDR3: TGTGCCAGCAGCCAAGATAAGGTTCTTGGCGAGGTTCGGTACGAGCAGTACGTC. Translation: CASSQDKVLGEVRYEQYV.

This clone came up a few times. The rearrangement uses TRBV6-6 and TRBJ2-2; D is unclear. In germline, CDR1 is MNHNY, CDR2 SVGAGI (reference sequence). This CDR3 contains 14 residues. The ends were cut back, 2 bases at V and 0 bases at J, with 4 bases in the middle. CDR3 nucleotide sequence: TGTGCCAGCAGTTACACGACGAACACCGGGGAGCTGTTTTTT. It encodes CASSYTTNTGELFF.

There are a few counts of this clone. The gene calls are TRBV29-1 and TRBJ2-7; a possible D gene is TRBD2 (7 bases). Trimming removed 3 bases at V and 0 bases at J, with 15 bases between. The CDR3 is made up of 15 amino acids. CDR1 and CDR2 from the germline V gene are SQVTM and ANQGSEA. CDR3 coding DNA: TGCAGCGTTGAGGTGCAAGGGGGGGGCTCCTACGAGCAGTACTTC. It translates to CSVEVQGGGSYEQYF.

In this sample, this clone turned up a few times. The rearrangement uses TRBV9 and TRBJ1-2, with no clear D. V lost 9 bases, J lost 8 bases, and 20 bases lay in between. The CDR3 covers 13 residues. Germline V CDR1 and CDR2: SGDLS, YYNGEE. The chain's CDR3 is CATVRERSLGYTF. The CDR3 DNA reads TGTGCCACCGTAAGGGAACGATCACTCGGCTACACCTTC. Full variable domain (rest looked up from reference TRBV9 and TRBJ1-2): DSGVTQTPKHLITATGQRVTLRCSPRSGDLSVYWYQQSLDQGLQFLIQYYNGEERAKGNILERFSAQQFPDLHSELNLSSLELGDSALYFCATVRERSLGYTFGSGTRLTVV.

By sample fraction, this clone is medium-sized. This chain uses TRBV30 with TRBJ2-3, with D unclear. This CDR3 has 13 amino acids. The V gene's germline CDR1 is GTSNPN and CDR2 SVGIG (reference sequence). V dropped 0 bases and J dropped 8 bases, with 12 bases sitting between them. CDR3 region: CAWSVASLGTQYF. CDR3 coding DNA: TGTGCCTGGAGTGTGGCTAGTTTGGGTACGCAGTATTTT.

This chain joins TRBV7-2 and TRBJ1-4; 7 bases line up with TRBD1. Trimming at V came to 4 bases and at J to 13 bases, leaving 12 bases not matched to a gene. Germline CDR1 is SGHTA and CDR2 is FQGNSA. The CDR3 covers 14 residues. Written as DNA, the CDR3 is TGTGCCAGCAGCTCGACAGGGTGGCCCGTTCGACTGTTTTTT. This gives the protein CASSSTGWPVRLFF. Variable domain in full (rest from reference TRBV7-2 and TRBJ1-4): GAGVSQSPSNKVTEKGKDVELRCDPISGHTALYWYRQSLGQGLEFLIYFQGNSAPDKSGLPSDRFSAERTGGSVSTLTIQRTQQEDSAVYLCASSSTGWPVRLFFGSGTQLSVL.

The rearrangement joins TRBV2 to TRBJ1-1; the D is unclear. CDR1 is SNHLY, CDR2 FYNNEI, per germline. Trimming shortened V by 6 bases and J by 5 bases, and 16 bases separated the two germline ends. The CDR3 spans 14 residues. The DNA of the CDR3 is TGTGCCAGCAGGACGAAAGCCGGGTGGACTGAAGCTTTCTTT. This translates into CASRTKAGWTEAFF.

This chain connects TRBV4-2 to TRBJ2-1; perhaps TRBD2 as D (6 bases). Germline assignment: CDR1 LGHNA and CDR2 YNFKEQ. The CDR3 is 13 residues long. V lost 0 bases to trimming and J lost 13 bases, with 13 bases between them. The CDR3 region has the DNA TGTGCCAGCAGCCAAGAAGGAGGGAGGACCCAGTTCTTC. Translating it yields CASSQEGGRTQFF.